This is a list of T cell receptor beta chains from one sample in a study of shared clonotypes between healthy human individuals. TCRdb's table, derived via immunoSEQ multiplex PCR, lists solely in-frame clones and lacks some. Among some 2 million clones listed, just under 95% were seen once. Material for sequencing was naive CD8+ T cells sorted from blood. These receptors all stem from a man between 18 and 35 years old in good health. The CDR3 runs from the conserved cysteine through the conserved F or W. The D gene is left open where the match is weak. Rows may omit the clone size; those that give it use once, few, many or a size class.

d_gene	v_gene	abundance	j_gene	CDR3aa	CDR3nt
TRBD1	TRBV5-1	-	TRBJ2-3	CASSSGQGAEDTQYF	TGCGCCAGCAGCTCGGGACAGGGGGCTGAAGATACGCAGTATTTT
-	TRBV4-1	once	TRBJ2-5	CASTIRYTSGETQYF	TGCGCCAGCACTATTCGCTATACGTCCGGAGAGACCCAGTACTTC
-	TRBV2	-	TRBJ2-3	CASRSGLYDTDTQYF	TGTGCCAGCAGATCAGGACTATACGACACAGATACGCAGTATTTT
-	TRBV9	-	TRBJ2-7	CASSIGTSFGEQYF	TGTGCCAGCAGCATCGGGACTTCCTTTGGCGAGCAGTACTTC
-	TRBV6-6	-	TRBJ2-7	CASSYSSFPYEQYF	TGTGCCAGCAGTTACTCGTCGTTTCCCTACGAGCAGTACTTC
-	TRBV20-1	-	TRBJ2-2	CSAFRGELFF	TGCAGTGCTTTCCGGGGGGAGCTGTTTTTT
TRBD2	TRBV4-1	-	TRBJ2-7	CASSQREDYEQYF	TGCGCCAGCAGCCAGCGGGAGGACTACGAGCAGTACTTC
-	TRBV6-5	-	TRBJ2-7	CASSYSMGGEQYF	TGTGCCAGCAGTTACTCGATGGGTGGCGAGCAGTACTTC
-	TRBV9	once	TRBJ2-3	CASSVGGVGADTQYF	TGTGCCAGCAGCGTAGGGGGAGTGGGCGCAGATACGCAGTATTTT
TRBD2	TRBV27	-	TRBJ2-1	CASSVLAGGPIGYNEQFF	TGTGCCAGCAGTGTCCTAGCGGGGGGGCCTATCGGGTACAATGAGCAGTTCTTC
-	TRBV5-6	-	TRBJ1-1	CASSSGATEAFF	TGTGCCAGCAGCTCAGGGGCAACTGAAGCTTTCTTT
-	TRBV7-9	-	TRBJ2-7	CASSPFTGGRNEQYF	TGTGCCAGCAGCCCCTTTACCGGGGGGCGGAACGAGCAGTACTTC
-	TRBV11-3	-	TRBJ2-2	CASSLSSGELFF	TGTGCCAGCAGCTTAAGCTCGGGGGAGCTGTTTTTT
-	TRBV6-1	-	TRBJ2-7	CASSVDGGDSEQYF	TGTGCCAGCAGTGTCGATGGGGGTGACTCCGAGCAGTACTTC
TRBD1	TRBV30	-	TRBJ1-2	CAWRRTGTGVYGYTF	TGTGCCTGGAGAAGAACGGGGACAGGGGTCTATGGCTACACCTTC
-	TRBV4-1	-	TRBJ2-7	CASSHRPGEGSYEQYF	TGCGCCAGCAGCCATAGACCGGGCGAAGGGTCCTACGAGCAGTACTTC
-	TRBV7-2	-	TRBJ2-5	CASSLTGSETQYF	TGTGCCAGCAGCTTAACGGGGAGTGAGACCCAGTACTTC
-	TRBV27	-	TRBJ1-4	CASSLYLGSEKLFF	TGTGCCAGCAGTTTATATCTAGGGAGCGAAAAACTGTTTTTT
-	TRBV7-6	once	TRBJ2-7	CASSPRDSAYEQYF	TGTGCCAGCAGCCCCCGTGACAGCGCCTACGAGCAGTACTTC
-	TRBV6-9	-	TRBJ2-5	CASSYFSNWTGGQETQYF	TGTGCCAGCAGTTATTTTTCAAATTGGACAGGAGGGCAAGAGACCCAGTACTTC
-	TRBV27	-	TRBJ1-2	CASSPVGDYGYTF	TGTGCCAGCAGCCCAGTAGGGGACTATGGCTACACCTTC
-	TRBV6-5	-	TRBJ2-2	CASSYSISSGELFF	TGTGCCAGCAGTTACTCGATATCGTCCGGGGAGCTGTTTTTT
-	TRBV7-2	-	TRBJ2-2	CASSAISGLELFF	TGTGCCAGCAGCGCGATTAGCGGACTGGAGCTGTTTTTT
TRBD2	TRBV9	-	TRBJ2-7	CASSVGGGSPYEQYF	TGTGCCAGCAGCGTAGGCGGCGGGAGCCCCTACGAGCAGTACTTC
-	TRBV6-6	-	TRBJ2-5	CASSREETQYF	TGTGCCAGCAGCAGGGAAGAGACCCAGTACTTC
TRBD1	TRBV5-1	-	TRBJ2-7	CASSLGQGAFYEQYF	TGCGCCAGCAGCTTGGGTCAGGGGGCGTTCTACGAGCAGTACTTC
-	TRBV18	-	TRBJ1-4	CASSPLPVSTNEKLFF	TGTGCCAGCTCACCACTCCCCGTCTCAACTAATGAAAAACTGTTTTTT
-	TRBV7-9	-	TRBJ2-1	CASSYRGSGSYNEQFF	TGTGCCAGCAGCTACAGAGGTAGCGGCTCCTACAATGAGCAGTTCTTC
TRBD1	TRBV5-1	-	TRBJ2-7	CASSLGQDYEQYF	TGCGCCAGCAGCTTAGGACAGGACTACGAGCAGTACTTC
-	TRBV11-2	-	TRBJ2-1	CASSSPGDHYNEQFF	TGTGCCAGCAGCTCCCCCGGGGACCATTACAATGAGCAGTTCTTC
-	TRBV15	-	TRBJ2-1	CATSRDRGGTYNEQFF	TGTGCCACCAGCAGAGATCGGGGCGGGACCTACAATGAGCAGTTCTTC
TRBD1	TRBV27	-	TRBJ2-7	CPSKRTGFSYEQYF	TGTCCCAGTAAGAGGACAGGGTTCTCCTACGAGCAGTACTTC
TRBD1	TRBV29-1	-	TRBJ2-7	CSVGTGDSYEQYF	TGCAGCGTCGGGACAGGGGACTCCTACGAGCAGTACTTC
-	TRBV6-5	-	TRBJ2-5	CASSYSSVLETQYF	TGTGCCAGCAGTTACTCCTCGGTATTGGAGACCCAGTACTTC
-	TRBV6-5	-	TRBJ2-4	CASSYLFEGENIQYF	TGTGCCAGCAGTTACCTTTTTGAGGGGGAAAACATTCAGTACTTC
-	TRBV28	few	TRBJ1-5	CASSWAGRSNQPQHF	TGTGCCAGCAGTTGGGCAGGGCGTAGCAATCAGCCCCAGCATTTT
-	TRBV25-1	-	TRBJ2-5	CASSDVGPIIFQETQYF	TGTGCCAGCAGTGACGTGGGCCCTATCATTTTCCAAGAGACCCAGTACTTC
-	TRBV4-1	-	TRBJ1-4	CASSQPHLSTTNEKLFF	TGCGCCAGCAGCCAACCCCACCTTTCGACAACTAATGAAAAACTGTTTTTT
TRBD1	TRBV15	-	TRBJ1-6	CATSGNRGLESPLHF	TGTGCCACCAGCGGGAACAGGGGGCTGGAGTCACCCCTCCACTTT
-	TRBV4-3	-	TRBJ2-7	CASSLSTEGAYEQYF	TGCGCCAGCAGCCTTTCCACGGAGGGAGCCTACGAGCAGTACTTC
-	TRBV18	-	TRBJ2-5	CATLKETQYF	TGTGCCACCCTGAAAGAGACCCAGTACTTC
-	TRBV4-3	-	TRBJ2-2	CASSQVRGGRTNTGELFF	TGCGCCAGCAGCCAAGTCCGGGGCGGGCGGACGAACACCGGGGAGCTGTTTTTT
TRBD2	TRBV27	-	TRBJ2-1	CASSLGTSFVNEQFF	TGTGCCAGCAGTTTAGGGACTAGTTTCGTCAATGAGCAGTTCTTC
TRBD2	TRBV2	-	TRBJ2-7	CASRQTSDYEQYF	TGTGCCAGCCGTCAGACTAGCGACTACGAGCAGTACTTC
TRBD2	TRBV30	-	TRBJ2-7	CAWNPSGMGEQYF	TGTGCCTGGAACCCTAGCGGGATGGGGGAGCAGTACTTC